The sequence of this T cell receptor beta chain was determined in a study of neurological immune-mediated disorders (dated by TCRdb to the late 2010s). As for the study more broadly: The study compared peripheral blood TCR-beta repertoires of HTLV-I-associated myelopathy (HAM/TSP) patients, multiple sclerosis patients and healthy controls using UMI-based sequencing. Alongside PBMC samples, the set of around 99 TCR-beta libraries contained longitudinal samples, technical triplicates, and paired CD4+ and CD8+ T-cell subsets that had been sorted. Each longitudinal HAM/TSP and healthy donor was sampled at 3 time-points spaced at about 3-40 month intervals. The cohort included 60 to 75 subjects: about 15 with HAM/TSP, around 34 with multiple sclerosis, and 20 healthy controls. Points the paper makes about the study in general: TCR clonal expansion was highest in HAM/TSP patients and lowest in MS patients, with MS patients falling below even healthy controls. Across subjects, expanded clones never shared an identical CDR3 amino acid sequence, which suggests that the TCR-beta repertoires in every group were private.

Counted from cysteine to phenylalanine, this CDR3 has 15 amino acids. This entry keeps only the CDR3 DNA: 45 bases, framed from base 1. CDR1 and CDR2 were assigned from the germline V gene as SGDLS and YYNGEE. cDNA was synthesized by template-switch 5'RACE using a primer with a 10-nucleotide random unique molecular identifier that tagged each TCR transcript. Over 190 million TCR-beta sequences, covering 15-18 subjects, were produced in each sequencing run. The RNeasy kit was used for extraction of total RNA. Using the KAPA Real-time Library Amplification kit, TCR-beta VDJ regions were amplified with primers for the TCR constant region and the 5'RACE anchor. Sample indexes and Illumina adaptors were added in a first PCR, and a second PCR then increased library yield. The roughly 650 bp TCR product was size-selected on a 2% E-gel SizeSelection system after Ampure bead purification. Library quality was checked on a Bioanalyzer, concentration was measured with Qubit, and libraries were quantified with the Kapa Library Quantification kit before pooling. An Illumina HiSeq 2500 sequenced the libraries paired-end 2 x 150 bp. To increase sequence diversity, roughly 24-32% phiX was spiked into each library pool. Concerning the study's data processing: The UMI-based MiGEC pipeline processed quality-filtered reads and removed over 80% of raw TCR sequences during error correction. IMGT germline references were used for alignment of VDJ genes, and clonotypes were defined by a unique CDR3 amino acid sequence together with V-J genes. Clonal expansion, Shannon diversity and CDR3 relatedness (CalcPairwiseDistances, ClusterSamples) were evaluated with VDJtools, and phylogenetic trees were built with CLCbio workbench. A clone was classed as expanded if it had 8 or more unique UMIs, a cutoff based on coefficient-of-variation modelling across technical triplicates. The raw public reads went through TCRdb reprocessing: fastp at Q25, MiXCR clone calling, in-frame beta chains kept. Rows matching on CDR3 protein sequence are summarized as one entry with the most common DNA and genes. These V and J calls are TCRdb output, not the study's own analysis. This sample is represented by some 43,000 distinct CDR3 sequences; roughly 13% of them were singletons. The leading ten clones occupy roughly 10% of the sample.

Worth noting for this clonotype: Its target antigen remains unknown. One end of the junction is discordant with germline, which a read error may explain.

Taken with the paper, the label for time point translates to: longitudinal time-point 3. Unsorted PBMC libraries were generated from 2 million PBMCs stored in RNAlater at -80 °C until RNA extraction. Peripheral blood was subjected to Ficoll-Hypaque density gradient centrifugation to isolate PBMCs, which were then cryopreserved in liquid nitrogen. The sequencing input was PBMCs. The chain is made from TRBV9 and TRBJ2-5; a weak D assignment points to TRBD2 (5 bases agree). This sequence originates from a male donor with HTLV-1-associated myelopathy (HAM/TSP). The DNA sequence is as follows: TGTGCCAGTAGCGTAGATTCAGGCACCGTCGTATCCCAGTACTTC. This gives the protein CASSVDSGTVVSQYF.